The 21 T cell receptor beta chains reported below all come from one sample, sequenced in a study of metastatic and nonmetastatic thyroid tumors. TCRdb used MiXCR to call clones anew from the PCR reads. Of under 20,000 clones listed, over 20% are singletons. Prior to thyroid surgery, none of the patients had received any treatment. Material for sequencing was blood. The receptors were gathered from a male donor with papillary thyroid cancer or a benign thyroid nodule (not recorded which). Some clones in this sample may be carry-over from other donors' samples.

The sample holds many counts of this clone. The V and J genes are TRBV19 and TRBJ1-2; 7 nucleotides match TRBD1. The germline V gene encodes CDR1 LNHDA and CDR2 SQIVND (reference sequence). This CDR3 contains 16 residues. V was clipped by 4 bases and J by 2 bases; unmatched bases: 10. CDR3 sequence reads: CASSSSRGAENYGYTF. The CDR3 region has the DNA TGTGCCAGTAGTAGCTCCAGGGGGGCCGAAAACTATGGCTACACCTTC.

This clone is classed as medium-sized. The chain employs TRBV5-1 and TRBJ2-3, with D perhaps TRBD2 (6 bases). The V gene lost 2 bases and the J gene lost 6 bases, with 16 bases spanning the gap. Germline loops: CDR1 SGHRS, CDR2 YFSETQ. This CDR3 is 15 amino acids long. The CDR3 region has the DNA TGCGCCAGCAGCTTAGCGGGCTACCGTACGGATACGCAGTATTTT. As protein: CASSLAGYRTDTQYF.

This clone rates as medium-sized. The chain combines TRBV7-8 with TRBJ1-1; 7 positions agree with TRBD1. The germline gives CDR1 SGHVS, CDR2 FQNEAQ. The CDR3 sequence is 18 residues long. V shed 5 bases and J 1 base; nucleotides not matched to a gene: 16. This CDR3 reads CASSATGWDRLKNTEAFF. Here the CDR3 DNA reads TGTGCCAGCAGCGCGACGGGGTGGGACAGATTAAAGAACACTGAAGCTTTCTTT.

This clone was observed at least ten times. The V gene is TRBV6-1, the J gene TRBJ1-2, with 9 bases aligning to TRBD1. J lost 4 bases, V lost 6 bases, and 6 bases had no gene match. In germline, CDR1 is MNHNS, CDR2 SASEGT. This CDR3 region has 14 residues. The CDR3 reads CASSRGTGSYGYTF. As DNA, the CDR3 is TGTGCCAGCAGCCGAGGGACAGGGTCCTATGGCTACACCTTC.

In this sample, this clone is medium-sized. The V gene is TRBV5-1, the J gene TRBJ2-7; tentatively, D is TRBD1 (6 bases). CDR1 is SGHRS, CDR2 YFSETQ, per germline. V gave up 5 bases and J gave up 7 bases, with 13 bases separating them. CDR3 length: 12 residues. The CDR3 region is CASSTGLGEQYF. As DNA, the CDR3 is TGCGCCAGCAGTACAGGGTTGGGGGAGCAGTACTTC.

In its sample, this clone was seen many times. The V gene is TRBV12-3 or TRBV12-4, the J gene TRBJ1-5, with 8 bases fitting TRBD1. Trimming cost V 6 bases and J 4 bases; bases outside gene matches: 5. The CDR3 loop spans 14 amino acids. The CDR3 DNA is TGTGCCAGCAGAAGGACAGGGTCAAATCAGCCCCAGCATTTT. Translation gives CASRRTGSNQPQHF.

With respect to this clone: Additional DNA sequences in this sample encode the identical CDR3. The chain combines TRBV6-1 with TRBJ2-7, with D unresolved. Germline assignment: CDR1 MNHNS and CDR2 SASEGT. V gave up 9 bases and J gave up 4 bases, with 19 bases separating them. The CDR3 has 14 residues. The CDR3 DNA reads TGTGCCAGTACCGAGGAGATCACTGTATACGAGCAGTACTTC. Translated: CASTEEITVYEQYF.

The gene calls are TRBV12-3 or TRBV12-4 and TRBJ2-7, with TRBD1 identical over 7 bases. This CDR3 has 13 amino acids. Unmatched junction bases numbered 10, after V lost 8 bases and J lost 6 bases. CDR3 bases: TGTGCCAGCCGCTGGACAGGCGCGGGCGAGCAGTACTTC. Its protein product is CASRWTGAGEQYF.

This clone was detected many times. A clone one base away is much larger, so this may be a read error. At the DNA level, this CDR3 is encoded by other sequences in the same sample as well. The CDR3 DNA is TGTGCCGGCAGCCAAGATTCAGCCGGGATTGGTGGCTACACCTTC. This sequence encodes CAGSQDSAGIGGYTF. The gene calls are TRBV3-1 and TRBJ1-2, with unresolved D. The CDR3 sequence is 15 residues long. Germline CDR1 reads LGHDT; CDR2 reads YNNKEL (reference sequence).

This clone is medium-sized by share. The rearrangement uses TRBV12-3 or TRBV12-4 and TRBJ2-7, with 9 positions matching TRBD1. After removal of 6 bases from V and 5 bases from J, the junction contained 11 bases not matched to a gene. The CDR3 is made up of 15 amino acids. DNA for the CDR3: TGTGCCAGCAGCCCTACAGGGGGCGCAAACCACGAGCAGTACTTC. Encoded protein: CASSPTGGANHEQYF.

Ten or more counts support this clone. The chain carries TRBV18 and TRBJ2-3, with D possibly matching TRBD2 (6 bases). The CDR3 length is 16 residues. Germline CDR1 is KGHSH and CDR2 is LQKENI. Trimming removed 0 bases at V and 1 base at J, with 11 bases between. In DNA, the CDR3 is TGTGCCAGCTCACCACCTTTGCGGGGCCGCACAGATACGCAGTATTTT. It is translated as CASSPPLRGRTDTQYF.

This clone was observed a handful of times. The chain combines TRBV2 with TRBJ2-3, with TRBD1 identical over 7 bases. This CDR3 contains 14 residues. Per the germline V gene, CDR1 is SNHLY and CDR2 is FYNNEI. J lost 4 bases, V lost 6 bases, and 7 bases had no gene match. The CDR3 loop is CASSVDRVPDTQYF. The DNA for the CDR3 is TGTGCCAGCAGCGTCGACAGGGTGCCAGATACGCAGTATTTT. Looking up the rest from reference TRBV2 and TRBJ2-3 gives the full variable domain: EPEVTQTPSHQVTQMGQEVILRCVPISNHLYFYWYRQILGQKVEFLVSFYNNEISEKSEIFDDQFSVERPDGSNFTLKIRSTKLEDSAMYFCASSVDRVPDTQYFGPGTRLTVL.

The chain employs TRBV20-1 and TRBJ2-2, with 8 bases aligning to TRBD2. Germline CDR1 reads DFQATT; CDR2 reads SNEGSKA (reference sequence). V lost 0 bases to trimming and J lost 4 bases; unmatched junction nucleotides: 4. The length of the CDR3 is 15 residues. The CDR3 sequence: CSARDPGGRTGELFF. CDR3 coding DNA: TGCAGTGCTAGAGACCCGGGAGGGCGCACCGGGGAGCTGTTTTTT.

This clone counts as medium-sized. The chain joins TRBV20-1 to TRBJ2-7; D is tentatively TRBD1 or TRBD2 (6 bases each). Trimming took 7 bases from V and 7 from J, leaving 26 bases between them. CDR1 and CDR2 from the germline V gene are DFQATT and SNEGSKA (reference sequence). This CDR3 is built from 15 residues. In DNA form, the CDR3 reads TGCAGTGGTGCGGGTACGGGGGCCTTCGTGGGAGAGCAGTACTTC. The encoded protein is CSGAGTGAFVGEQYF.

This clone qualifies as medium-sized. V usage is TRBV12-3 or TRBV12-4 and J usage is TRBJ2-7, with D perhaps matching TRBD1 (6 bases). The V and J ends lost 6 bases and 0 bases respectively, with 12 bases between them. This CDR3 is built from 14 residues. The CDR3, as DNA: TGTGCCAGCAGGTCAGGGGTTAGCTCCTACGAGCAGTACTTC. The encoded protein is CASRSGVSSYEQYF.

Written as DNA, the CDR3 is TGTGCCAGCAGTACCGGACTAGCTTACATTCAGTACTTC. This codes for CASSTGLAYIQYF. The chain combines TRBV28 with TRBJ2-4; 8 nucleotides agree with TRBD2. Germline CDR1 MDHEN, CDR2 SYDVKM. V was pared by 5 bases and J by 8 bases, with 5 bases of the junction left unmatched. The CDR3 contains 13 residues.

This clone has a count of ten or more. The chain carries TRBV12-3 or TRBV12-4 and TRBJ1-2, with TRBD1 matching 7 bases. The CDR3 totals 14 residues. After removal of 3 bases from V and 6 bases from J, the junction contained 7 bases not matched to a gene. CDR3 protein: CASSFSQGSDGYTF. The CDR3 DNA is TGTGCCAGCAGTTTCTCACAGGGGTCAGATGGCTACACCTTC.

This clone was found many times. V gene TRBV30 combines with J gene TRBJ1-3; D remains unclear. V dropped 8 bases and J dropped 0 bases, with 8 bases sitting between them. Germline-derived CDR1 and CDR2 are GTSNPN and SVGIG (reference sequence). This CDR3 contains 12 residues. The CDR3 loop reads CALTYSGNTIYF. The CDR3 bases are TGTGCCCTGACCTACTCTGGAAACACCATATATTTT.

This clone was detected only a few times. V is TRBV6-1 and J is TRBJ1-3; no clear D gene. The germline gives CDR1 MNHNS, CDR2 SASEGT. V shed 5 bases and J shed 4 bases, with 6 bases lying between them. The CDR3 sequence is 12 residues long. The CDR3 DNA sequence: TGTGCCAGCAGTATCGGGGGAAACACCATATATTTT. Amino acids: CASSIGGNTIYF.

This clone has at least ten counts. A read error may be the cause here, since a much bigger clone is one base away. The V gene is TRBV11-2, the J gene TRBJ2-1; no firm D call. The CDR3 is 16 residues long. Germline V gene lookup returns CDR1 SGHAT and CDR2 FQNNGV. Trimming left V 5 bases short and J 4 bases short, with 18 bases between. CDR3 sequence (DNA): TGTGCCAGCAGCGTCGACGGTATTTCCCTATACAATGAGCAGTTCTTC. This gives the protein CASSVDGISLYNEQFF.

Notes on this clone: One end of the junction varies from germline; a read error may be responsible. The chain combines TRBV5-1 with TRBJ1-4; D possibly corresponds to TRBD1 (5 bases). CDR1 is SGHRS, CDR2 YFSETQ, per germline. The CDR3 extends over 16 amino acids. CDR3 sequence (DNA): TGCGCCAGCAGCACCGACCTGCCCCCACTCGGGGCCAAACTGATTTTT. Encoded protein: CASSTDLPPLGAKLIF. The entire variable domain, with the rest obtained from reference TRBV5-1 and TRBJ1-4, is as follows: KAGVTQTPRYLIKTRGQQVTLSCSPISGHRSVSWYQQTPGQGLQFLFEYFSETQRNKGNFPGRFSGRQFSNSRSEMNVSTLELGDSALYLCASSTDLPPLGAKLIFGSGTQLSVL.